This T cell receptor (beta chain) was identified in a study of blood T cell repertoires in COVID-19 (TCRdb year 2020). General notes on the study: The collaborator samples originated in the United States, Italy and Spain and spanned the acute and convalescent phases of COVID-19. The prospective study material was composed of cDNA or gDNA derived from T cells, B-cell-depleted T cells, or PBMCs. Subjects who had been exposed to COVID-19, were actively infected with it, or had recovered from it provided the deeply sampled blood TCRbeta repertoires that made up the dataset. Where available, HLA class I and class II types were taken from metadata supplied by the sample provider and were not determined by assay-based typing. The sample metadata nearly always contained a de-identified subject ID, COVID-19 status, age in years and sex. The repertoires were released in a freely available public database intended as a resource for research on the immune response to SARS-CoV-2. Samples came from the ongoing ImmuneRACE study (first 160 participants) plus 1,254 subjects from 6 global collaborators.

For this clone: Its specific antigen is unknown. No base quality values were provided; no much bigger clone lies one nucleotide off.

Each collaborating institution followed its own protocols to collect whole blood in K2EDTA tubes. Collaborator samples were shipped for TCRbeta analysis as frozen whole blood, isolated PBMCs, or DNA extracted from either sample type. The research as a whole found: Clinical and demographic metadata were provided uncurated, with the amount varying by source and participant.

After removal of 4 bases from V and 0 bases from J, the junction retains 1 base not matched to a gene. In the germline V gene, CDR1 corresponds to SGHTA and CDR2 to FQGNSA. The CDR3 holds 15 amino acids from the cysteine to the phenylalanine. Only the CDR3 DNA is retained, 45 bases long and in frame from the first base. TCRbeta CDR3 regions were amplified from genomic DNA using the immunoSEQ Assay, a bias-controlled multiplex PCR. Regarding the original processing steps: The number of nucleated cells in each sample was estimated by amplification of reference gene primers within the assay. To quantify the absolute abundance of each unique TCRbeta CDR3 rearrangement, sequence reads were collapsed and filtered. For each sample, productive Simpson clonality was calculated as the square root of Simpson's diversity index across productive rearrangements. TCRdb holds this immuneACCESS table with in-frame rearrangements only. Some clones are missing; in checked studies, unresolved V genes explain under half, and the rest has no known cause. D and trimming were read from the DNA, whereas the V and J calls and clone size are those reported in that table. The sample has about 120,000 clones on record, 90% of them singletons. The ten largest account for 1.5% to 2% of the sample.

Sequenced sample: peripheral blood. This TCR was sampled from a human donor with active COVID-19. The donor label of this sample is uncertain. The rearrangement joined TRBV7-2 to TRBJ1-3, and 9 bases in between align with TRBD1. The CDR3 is CASSWGQGSGNTIYF. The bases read TGTGCCAGCAGCTGGGGACAGGGCTCTGGAAACACCATATATTTT. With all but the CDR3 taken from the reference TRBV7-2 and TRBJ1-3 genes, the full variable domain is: GAGVSQSPSNKVTEKGKDVELRCDPISGHTALYWYRQSLGQGLEFLIYFQGNSAPDKSGLPSDRFSAERTGGSVSTLTIQRTQQEDSAVYLCASSWGQGSGNTIYFGEGSWLTVV.